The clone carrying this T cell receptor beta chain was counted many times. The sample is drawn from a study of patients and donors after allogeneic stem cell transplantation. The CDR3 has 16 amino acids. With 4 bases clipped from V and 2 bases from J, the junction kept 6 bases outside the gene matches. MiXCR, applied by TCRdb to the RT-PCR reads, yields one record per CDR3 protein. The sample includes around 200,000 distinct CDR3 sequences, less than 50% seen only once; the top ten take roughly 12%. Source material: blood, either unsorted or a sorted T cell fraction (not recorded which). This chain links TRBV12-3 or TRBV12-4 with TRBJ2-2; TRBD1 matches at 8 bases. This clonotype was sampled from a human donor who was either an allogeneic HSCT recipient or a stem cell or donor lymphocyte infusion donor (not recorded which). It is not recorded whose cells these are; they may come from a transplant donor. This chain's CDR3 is CASSSGTGLNTGELFF. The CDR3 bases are TGTGCCAGCAGTTCGGGGACAGGTTTAAACACCGGGGAGCTGTTTTTT.